What follows describes a single T cell receptor beta chain. The antigen is undetermined. Here immunoSEQ multiplex PCR was the method, and the copy in TCRdb shows in-frame clones only, minus some. The sample holds under 100,000 clones, 94% seen once. The data were obtained in a study of graft-versus-host responses after intestinal transplantation. The wider study: After anti-thymocyte globulin induction, recipients took tacrolimus and steroids for three to four years. Study-wide findings and caveats: The study associated peak circulating GvH clone levels with early post-transplant HvG declines. Some GvH clones appeared in ileal mucosa or blood before recipient bone marrow.

In germline, CDR1 is GTSNPN, CDR2 SVGIG (reference sequence). This CDR3 is 14 amino acids long. Trimming removed 8 bases at V and 7 bases at J, with 21 bases between. This TCR derives from a human donor who was the organ donor for an intestinal transplant. This specimen consisted of unstimulated CD4+ T cells sorted from spleen or lymph node cells, obtained before transplant. This chain uses TRBV30 with TRBJ1-5; a weak D match, TRBD1 (6 bases). CDR3 in DNA: TGTGCCGGGGGCGGGACAATTCTTTTCCAGCCCCAGCATTTT. Protein sequence: CAGGGTILFQPQHF. Drawing the rest from reference TRBV30 and TRBJ1-5, the complete variable domain is SQTIHQWPATLVQPVGSPLSLECTVEGTSNPNLYWYRQAAGRGLQLLFYSVGIGQISSEVPQNLSASRPQDRQFILSSKKLLLSDSGFYLCAGGGTILFQPQHFGDGTRLSIL.